Below are 27 T cell receptor beta chains sequenced from a single sample in a study of shared T cell receptors in the human thymus. TCRdb's copy holds only in-frame clones and misses some; the assay was immunoSEQ multiplex PCR. The sample yields hundreds of thousands of clones, approximately 89% seen once. The sample was also linked to a second study, of human thymus T cells.

What was sequenced was thymocytes. All receptors come from a boy less than two years old with a congenital heart defect.

The V and J genes are TRBV5-1 and TRBJ2-7; no definite D call. This CDR3 is built from 15 residues. Deletions cut 4 bases from V and 0 bases from J, with 14 bases between. The germline V gene encodes CDR1 SGHRS and CDR2 YFSETQ. The CDR3 nucleotides are TGCGCCAGCAGCACCCATGGGTGGGCCTCCTACGAGCAGTACTTC. This encodes CASSTHGWASYEQYF.

This sequence joins TRBV7-9 and TRBJ2-1; 9 nucleotides line up with TRBD2. J gave up 3 bases and V 5 bases, and 2 bases lay outside the gene matches. The CDR3 loop spans 14 amino acids. From germline, CDR1 is SEHNR and CDR2 FQNEAQ (reference sequence). Here the CDR3 DNA reads TGTGCCAGCAGCGGACTAGCGAGCTACAATGAGCAGTTCTTC. Protein: CASSGLASYNEQFF. Full variable domain (rest looked up from reference TRBV7-9 and TRBJ2-1): DTGVSQNPRHKITKRGQNVTFRCDPISEHNRLYWYRQTLGQGPEFLTYFQNEAQLEKSRLLSDRFSAERPKGSFSTLEIQRTEQGDSAMYLCASSGLASYNEQFFGPGTRLTVL.

The chain is built from TRBV15 and TRBJ2-7; D remains unclear. CDR3 length equals 14 residues. Germline V gene lookup returns CDR1 LNHNV and CDR2 YYDKDF (reference sequence). V lost 0 bases to trimming and J lost 0 bases, with 6 bases between them. CDR3 residues: CATSRDLLSYEQYF. CDR3 nucleotide sequence: TGTGCCACCAGCAGAGATTTACTCTCCTACGAGCAGTACTTC. Filled out from reference TRBV15 and TRBJ2-7, the complete variable domain reads DAMVIQNPRYQVTQFGKPVTLSCSQTLNHNVMYWYQQKSSQAPKLLFHYYDKDFNNEADTPDNFQSRRPNTSFCFLDIRSPGLGDTAMYLCATSRDLLSYEQYFGPGTRLTVT.

V is TRBV4-1 and J is TRBJ2-5; 7 bases agree with TRBD2. The CDR3 sequence is 17 residues long. CDR1 MGHRA and CDR2 YSYEKL come from the germline V gene. The V gene end was trimmed by 2 bases and the J gene end by 4 bases; junction bases not matched to a gene: 13. The CDR3 sequence is CASSQIGIRGDVETQYF. As DNA, the CDR3 is TGCGCCAGCAGCCAAATAGGAATTCGGGGGGATGTAGAGACCCAGTACTTC.

This chain uses TRBV28 with TRBJ1-5; D is unresolved. The germline V and J ends were trimmed by 3 bases and 2 bases, with 8 bases remaining between them. Germline V CDR1 and CDR2: MDHEN, SYDVKM. There are 14 residues in the CDR3. The CDR3 protein is CASSFREGNQPQHF. The CDR3 DNA sequence: TGTGCCAGCAGTTTTAGGGAGGGCAATCAGCCCCAGCATTTT.

The chain combines TRBV4-3 with TRBJ2-7; 7 bases line up with TRBD2. This CDR3 has 18 residues. The germline V gene has CDR1 LGHNA and CDR2 YSLEER. V lost 0 bases to trimming and J lost 0 bases; unmatched junction nucleotides: 11. The CDR3 sequence is CASSQDLHRGESSYEQYF. The CDR3 nucleotides read TGCGCCAGCAGCCAAGATCTCCACCGGGGGGAGAGCTCCTACGAGCAGTACTTC.

Comment on this clone: Within the sample, other DNA sequences also encode this same CDR3. This sequence joins TRBV4-3 and TRBJ2-5; 12 bases match TRBD2. The germline gives CDR1 LGHNA, CDR2 YSLEER. CDR3 size: 16 residues. With V trimmed by 0 bases and J by 4 bases, 3 bases remained unmatched. The DNA for the CDR3 is TGCGCCAGCAGCCAAGAGCTAGCGGGGGGGCGAGAGACCCAGTACTTC. Translating gives CASSQELAGGRETQYF.

CDR3 sequence reads: CASRARVDTDTQYF. For the CDR3, the DNA is TGCGCCAGCCGTGCCAGGGTAGATACAGATACGCAGTATTTT. The chain employs TRBV4-3 and TRBJ2-3; perhaps TRBD1 as D (5 bases). The germline V gene has CDR1 LGHNA and CDR2 YSLEER. The V and J ends lost 8 bases and 3 bases respectively, with 15 bases between them. CDR3 size: 14 residues.

Points on this clone: Distinct nucleotide sequences in the sample also encode this CDR3. This sequence joins TRBV5-1 and TRBJ1-6; tentative D call: TRBD1 (5 bases). The CDR3 has 16 residues. CDR1 and CDR2 (germline): SGHRS, YFSETQ. The ends were cut back, 4 bases at V and 7 bases at J, with 18 bases in the middle. The CDR3 nucleotides read TGCGCCAGCAGCCCGGTACCGGACACGGACAATTCACCCCTCCACTTT. This gives the protein CASSPVPDTDNSPLHF.

V is TRBV7-9 and J is TRBJ2-2; 7 bases fit TRBD1. The length of the CDR3 is 14 residues. The ends lost 5 bases at V and 0 bases at J; junction bases unmatched: 0. Per germline, CDR1 SEHNR and CDR2 FQNEAQ (reference sequence). CDR3 DNA sequence: TGTGCCAGCAGCGACAGGGCGAACACCGGGGAGCTGTTTTTT. As protein: CASSDRANTGELFF.

The rearrangement joins TRBV12-5 to TRBJ2-1, with 14 bases identical to TRBD2. Germline CDR1 and CDR2: LGHNT and FRNRAP. V dropped 5 bases and J dropped 7; count of bases not matched to a gene: 10. There are 17 residues in the CDR3. CDR3 in DNA: TGTGCTAGTGGTCTAAATAAGACTAGCGGGAGGGGGAATGAGCAGTTCTTC. Protein: CASGLNKTSGRGNEQFF.

This chain connects TRBV7-2 to TRBJ2-3, with D possibly TRBD2 on 5 matching bases. V lost 3 bases and J lost 2, with 15 bases in between. CDR3 size: 16 residues. Germline V gene sequence: CDR1 SGHTA, CDR2 FQGNSA. The CDR3 DNA sequence: TGTGCCAGCAGCTTCCTACTAGGAGAATTCACAGATACGCAGTATTTT. It codes for CASSFLLGEFTDTQYF.

There are a few counts of this clone. The chain uses TRBV28 and TRBJ1-2; D is unclear. V lost 5 bases to trimming and J lost 8 bases, with 9 bases between them. Looked up from germline, CDR1 is MDHEN and CDR2 is SYDVKM. This CDR3 has 11 amino acids. CDR3 sequence: CASSPTEGYTF. DNA for the CDR3: TGTGCCAGCAGTCCCACCGAGGGCTACACCTTC.

This chain uses TRBV4-1 with TRBJ1-4; D possibly corresponds to TRBD1 (5 bases). Trimming shortened V by 3 bases and J by 12 bases, and 20 bases separated the two germline ends. Looked up from germline, CDR1 is MGHRA and CDR2 is YSYEKL. The CDR3 spans 15 residues. In DNA, the CDR3 is TGCGCCAGCAGCCAGGCCGGGACTGCCCTATGGGAACTGTTTTTT. Translating gives CASSQAGTALWELFF.

The chain recombines TRBV4-1 with TRBJ2-5; 12 bases are a match to TRBD2. The junction had 2 bases not matched to a gene; V was cut back by 1 base and J by 2 bases. The germline gives CDR1 MGHRA, CDR2 YSYEKL. CDR3 length: 16 residues. CDR3 region: CASSQGGLAGQETQYF. The CDR3 DNA is TGCGCCAGCAGCCAAGGCGGACTAGCGGGACAAGAGACCCAGTACTTC.

The chain carries TRBV28 and TRBJ1-3, with 7 bases identical to TRBD1. Germline V lookup: CDR1 MDHEN, CDR2 SYDVKM. With V trimmed by 5 bases and J by 0 bases, 16 bases remained unmatched. CDR3 length equals 19 residues. In nucleotides, the CDR3 is TGTGCCAGCAGTATGAGAGGGTGGGACAGACCGCTCTCTGGAAACACCATATATTTT. It encodes CASSMRGWDRPLSGNTIYF.

The V gene is TRBV5-6, the J gene TRBJ1-3; D ambiguous. V lost 1 base and J lost 1, with 15 bases in between. Germline V gene lookup returns CDR1 SGHDT and CDR2 YYEEEE. CDR3 size: 17 residues. DNA for the CDR3: TGTGCCAGCAGCTTGAGGTCTAGAGCCCGATCTGGAAACACCATATATTTT. It codes for CASSLRSRARSGNTIYF.

Points on this clone: A read error may account for a junction end that differs from germline. This sequence joins TRBV27 and TRBJ2-7; D is uncertain. The CDR3 extends over 14 amino acids. Germline V gene sequence: CDR1 MNHEY, CDR2 SMNVEV (reference sequence). The CDR3 bases are TGTGCCGGCAGTCCAGTGGGCCAGTCCTACGAGCAGTACTTC. Translating it yields CAGSPVGQSYEQYF.

Worth noting for this clone: This sample also contains other DNA sequences that code for the same CDR3. This chain connects TRBV6-5 to TRBJ2-7, with 7 bases identical to TRBD1. V trimming: 3 bases; J trimming: 1 base; junction bases outside the gene matches: 6. Germline V CDR1 and CDR2: MNHEY, SVGAGI. The CDR3 is made up of 15 amino acids. CDR3 nucleotides: TGTGCCAGCAGTTATAGGGGACAGCCTTCCTACGAGCAGTACTTC. Encoded protein: CASSYRGQPSYEQYF.

The chain uses TRBV13 and TRBJ1-1; D uncertain. Trimming took 7 bases from V and 4 from J, leaving 16 bases between them. Germline values: CDR1 PRHDT, CDR2 FYEKMQ (reference sequence). There are 14 residues in the CDR3. DNA for the CDR3: TGTGCCAGCATGGGGAGGGCAGCATCCACTGAAGCTTTCTTT. Protein product: CASMGRAASTEAFF.

The chain recombines TRBV27 with TRBJ2-7; D is possibly TRBD1 (5 bases). The CDR3 totals 13 residues. The V end lost 5 bases, the J end lost 5 bases, and 13 bases lay between the germline ends. Per germline, CDR1 MNHEY and CDR2 SMNVEV (reference sequence). The CDR3 protein is CASSPPDIDEQYF. CDR3 nucleotides: TGTGCCAGCAGTCCCCCGGACATCGACGAGCAGTACTTC.

About this clone itself: Other nucleotide sequences from this sample produce the same CDR3. The rearrangement joins TRBV11-2 to TRBJ2-1; maybe TRBD2 (6 bases). The CDR3 covers 12 residues. Germline loops: CDR1 SGHAT, CDR2 FQNNGV. V dropped 1 base and J dropped 9 bases, with 7 bases sitting between them. CDR3 nucleotides: TGTGCCAGCAGCTTAGGGAGGGGTGAGCAGTTCTTC. It translates to CASSLGRGEQFF.

The CDR3 DNA sequence: TGCGCCAGCAGCCAAGTCCCCTTTTGGGCGGGGGGGGACTACGAGCAGTACTTC. Protein product: CASSQVPFWAGGDYEQYF. The V and J genes are TRBV4-3 and TRBJ2-7, with 9 nucleotides matching TRBD2. Losses at the gene ends were 1 base for V and 3 bases for J; bases not matched to a gene: 13. The CDR3 loop spans 18 amino acids. Germline-derived CDR1 and CDR2 are LGHNA and YSLEER.

The chain couples TRBV27 to TRBJ1-2; 8 bases fit TRBD1. The CDR3 contains 14 residues. V lost 6 bases to trimming and J lost 4 bases; unmatched junction nucleotides: 7. Germline values: CDR1 MNHEY, CDR2 SMNVEV (reference sequence). The CDR3 coding sequence is TGTGCCAGCAGGTCAGGGGGCGCGGGCTATGGCTACACCTTC. Residues: CASRSGGAGYGYTF.

The chain combines TRBV4-3 with TRBJ2-1, with a weak D call TRBD1 (5 bases). The length of the CDR3 is 15 residues. The V end lost 3 bases, the J end lost 5 bases, and 14 bases lay between the germline ends. Germline assignment: CDR1 LGHNA and CDR2 YSLEER. The CDR3 nucleotides are TGCGCCAGCAGCCAGTGGGGCTCCTTCGACAATGAGCAGTTCTTC. Residues: CASSQWGSFDNEQFF.

This chain connects TRBV5-6 to TRBJ1-1; 10 nucleotides agree with TRBD1. V was pared by 0 bases and J by 8 bases, with 7 bases of the junction left unmatched. Per germline, CDR1 SGHDT and CDR2 YYEEEE. This CDR3 spans 15 amino acids. The DNA for the CDR3 is TGTGCCAGCAGCTTGGGAGGGACAGGGGATTGGGAAGCTTTCTTT. Amino acids: CASSLGGTGDWEAFF.

This chain connects TRBV13 to TRBJ2-3; 7 bases match TRBD2. The CDR3 covers 18 residues. Germline loops: CDR1 PRHDT, CDR2 FYEKMQ (reference sequence). The ends lost 4 bases at V and 2 bases at J; junction bases unmatched: 15. DNA of the CDR3: TGTGCCAGCAGCTCCCGCCTTTCTAGCGGCCCCCTCACAGATACGCAGTATTTT. As protein: CASSSRLSSGPLTDTQYF.